This T cell receptor beta chain was identified during a study of shared clonotypes between healthy human individuals. Overall study context: Researchers drew samples from a couple of women and three men aged 18 to 49.

Libraries were prepared by immunoSEQ multiplex PCR; TCRdb keeps only in-frame clonotypes and omits some of them. Of around 1,100,000 clones detected, 70% to 80% appear once; the ten largest clones hold almost 0.9%. The TCR sequence derives from a man between 18 and 29 years old in good health. Some clones in this sample may be carry-over from other donors' samples. The specimen sequenced was memory CD4+ T cells from PBMCs. Subset given: CD45RA-negative fraction.

This CDR3 is CASSLRTSGSSYNEQFF. DNA for the CDR3: TGTGCCAGCAGCTTAAGGACTAGCGGAAGCTCCTACAATGAGCAGTTCTTC. V usage is TRBV7-6 and J usage is TRBJ2-1; the match to TRBD2 covers 10 bases. Per germline, CDR1 SGHVS and CDR2 FNYEAQ. CDR3 size: 17 residues. J was trimmed by 0 bases and V by 2 bases; bases with no gene match: 4.